These T cell receptor beta chains were read from a single sample in a study of CD8 T cells in ankylosing spondylitis. TCRdb ran MiXCR on the 5' RACE reads and lists one entry per CDR3 protein. The sample contains some 220,000 distinct CDR3 sequences, approximately 7.3% of which appear only once. The sequencing sample was made of blood, either unsorted or a sorted T cell fraction (not recorded which). These receptors were collected from a male donor with ankylosing spondylitis. Both conserved end residues are part of each CDR3. The D gene is left open where the match is weak. Only some rows state a clone size, as once, few, many or a class for expanded clones.

d_gene	len	v_gene	j_gene	abundance	CDR3aa	CDR3nt
.	15	TRBV10-1	TRBJ2-5	many	CASSESGQGKAAQYF	TGCGCCAGCAGTGAGTCCGGGCAGGGAAAGGCGGCCCAGTACTTC
.	13	TRBV7-3	TRBJ2-3	many	CASSLRLLDTQYF	TGTGCCAGCAGCTTACGCCTCTTGGATACGCAGTATTTT
.	15	TRBV4-3	TRBJ1-2	many	CASRPGSGSLYGYTF	TGCGCCAGTCGACCCGGCTCCGGGAGTCTATATGGCTACACCTTC
.	14	TRBV9	TRBJ1-5	many	CASSVGFSNQPQHF	TGTGCCAGCAGCGTGGGTTTTAGCAATCAGCCCCAGCATTTT
.	11	TRBV7-9	TRBJ2-1	many	CASSPLREQFF	TGTGCCAGCAGCCCCCTTCGTGAGCAGTTCTTC
.	14	TRBV10-3	TRBJ1-4	.	CAISEGRTNEKLFF	TGTGCCATCAGTGAAGGGCGGACTAATGAAAAACTGTTTTTT
.	14	TRBV2	TRBJ2-5	many	CASSETGRAETQYF	TGTGCCAGCAGTGAGACAGGGAGGGCGGAGACCCAGTACTTC
.	14	TRBV29-1	TRBJ1-2	many	CSVHQGLLTDGYTF	TGCAGCGTTCACCAGGGGCTCTTAACGGATGGCTACACCTTC
TRBD1	13	TRBV20-1	TRBJ2-7	few	CSGRGTDPYEQYF	TGCAGTGGAAGGGGGACAGACCCCTACGAGCAGTACTTC
.	12	TRBV27	TRBJ1-2	many	CASKSGGRGYTF	TGTGCCAGCAAAAGCGGGGGTAGGGGCTACACCTTC